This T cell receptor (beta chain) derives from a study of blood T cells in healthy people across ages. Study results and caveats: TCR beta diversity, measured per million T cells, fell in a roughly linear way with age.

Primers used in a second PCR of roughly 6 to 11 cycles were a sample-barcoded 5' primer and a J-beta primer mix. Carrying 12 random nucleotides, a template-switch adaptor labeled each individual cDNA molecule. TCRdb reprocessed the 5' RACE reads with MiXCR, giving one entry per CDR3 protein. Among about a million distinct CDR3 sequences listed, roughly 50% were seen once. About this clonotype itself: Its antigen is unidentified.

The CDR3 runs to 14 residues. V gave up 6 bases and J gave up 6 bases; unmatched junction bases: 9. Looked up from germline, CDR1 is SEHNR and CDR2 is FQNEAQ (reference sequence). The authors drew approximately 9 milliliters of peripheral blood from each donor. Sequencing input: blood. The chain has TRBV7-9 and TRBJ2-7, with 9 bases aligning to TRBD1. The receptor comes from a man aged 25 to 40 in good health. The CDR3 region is CASRSGTGRIEQYF. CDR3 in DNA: TGTGCCAGCAGATCCGGGACAGGGCGGATCGAGCAGTACTTC. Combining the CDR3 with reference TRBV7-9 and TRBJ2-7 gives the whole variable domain DTGVSQNPRHKITKRGQNVTFRCDPISEHNRLYWYRQTLGQGPEFLTYFQNEAQLEKSRLLSDRFSAERPKGSFSTLEIQRTEQGDSAMYLCASRSGTGRIEQYFGPGTRLTVT.